These T cell receptor beta chains were read from a single sample in a study of immune heterogeneity within non-small cell lung tumors. TCRdb passed the multiplex PCR reads through MiXCR, listing each CDR3 protein once. Altogether 4,200 or so distinct CDR3 sequences are present, about 20% being singletons, with the ten largest covering roughly 9.8%. The sample was lung tumor tissue. The receptors come from a man between 60 and 75 years old with non-small cell lung cancer. Each CDR3 is given with its conserved first and last residue. A D gene is named only where the DNA matches it firmly. A row's size may be missing; if present it is once, few, many or a size class.

V,J,D,size,CDR3,DNA
TRBV7-2,TRBJ2-7,TRBD1,.,CASSVRDSLHF,TGTGCCAGCAGCGTCCGGGACAGCCTCCACTTC
TRBV7-6,TRBJ2-2,TRBD2,.,CASSLGLAGAGELFF,TGTGCCAGCAGCTTGGGACTAGCGGGAGCCGGGGAGCTGTTTTTT
TRBV5-6,TRBJ2-7,.,.,CASSLVSYYAYEQYF,TGTGCCAGCAGCTTGGTGTCCTACTATGCCTACGAGCAGTACTTC
TRBV12-3/TRBV12-4,TRBJ2-2,.,few,CASSLDSGELFF,TGTGCCAGCAGTTTAGATTCAGGGGAGCTGTTTTTT
TRBV29-1,TRBJ2-2,TRBD2,.,CSARTSGITSNTGELFF,TGCAGCGCTCGGACTAGCGGGATAACCTCGAACACCGGGGAGCTGTTTTTT
TRBV30,TRBJ2-2,.,few,CAWSSRGYLGELFF,TGTGCCTGGAGTAGTCGGGGGTACCTAGGGGAGCTGTTTTTT
TRBV28,TRBJ2-7,TRBD2,medium-sized,CASSPLAGVYLGIMGQYF,TGTGCCAGCAGTCCACTAGCGGGAGTATATCTGGGGATCATGGGGCAGTACTTC
TRBV28,TRBJ2-7,TRBD1,medium-sized,CASRPGGTGRPHEQYF,TGTGCCAGCAGACCAGGGGGGACAGGGAGGCCCCACGAGCAGTACTTC
TRBV20-1,TRBJ1-5,.,medium-sized,CSARDPSTEYQPQHF,TGCAGTGCTAGAGATCCTTCGACAGAGTATCAGCCCCAGCATTTT
TRBV7-9,TRBJ2-2,TRBD2,.,CASSPSPGSGVTGELFF,TGTGCCAGCAGCCCTTCTCCTGGTAGCGGGGTTACCGGGGAGCTGTTTTTT
TRBV12-5,TRBJ1-2,TRBD1,.,CASGLVRDRVVDYGYTF,TGTGCTAGTGGTTTGGTCCGGGACAGGGTTGTTGACTATGGCTACACCTTC
TRBV7-7,TRBJ2-2,.,few,CASSPRWGSGTGELFF,TGTGCTAGCAGCCCTCGTTGGGGGTCGGGCACCGGGGAGCTGTTTTTT
TRBV6-2/TRBV6-3,TRBJ2-7,.,once,CASSNPRATYEQYF,TGTGCCAGCAGTAACCCCCGGGCCACCTACGAGCAGTACTTC
TRBV6-4,TRBJ1-2,TRBD1,.,CASSDSFNRDRGNLDGYTF,TGTGCCAGCAGTGACTCTTTCAACAGGGACAGGGGTAATTTGGATGGCTACACCTTC
TRBV4-1,TRBJ1-5,.,.,CANSPREGNQPQHF,TGCGCCAACAGCCCCCGGGAGGGAAATCAGCCCCAGCATTTT
TRBV2,TRBJ1-1,.,.,CASSAWGDTEAFF,TGTGCCAGCAGTGCATGGGGGGACACTGAAGCTTTCTTT
TRBV20-1,TRBJ2-1,.,few,CSARDSTGNEQFF,TGCAGTGCTAGGGATAGCACGGGCAATGAGCAGTTCTTC
TRBV30,TRBJ1-1,TRBD1,medium-sized,CAWSNGRGRTEAFF,TGTGCCTGGAGCAATGGCAGGGGGCGCACTGAAGCTTTCTTT
TRBV6-1,TRBJ1-6,TRBD1,.,CAGSPGDRVVDSPLHF,TGTGCCGGCAGCCCAGGGGACAGGGTAGTGGATTCACCCCTCCACTTT
TRBV4-1,TRBJ1-2,TRBD1,medium-sized,CASSHEGRTGVVGYTF,TGCGCCAGCAGCCATGAGGGACGGACAGGGGTGGTGGGCTACACCTTC
TRBV7-2,TRBJ2-3,.,.,CASSHASDTQYF,TGTGCCAGCAGCCATGCCTCGGATACGCAGTATTTT
TRBV12-3/TRBV12-4,TRBJ1-2,.,.,CASSLGTGYTF,TGTGCCAGCAGTTTAGGTACTGGCTACACCTTC
TRBV19,TRBJ2-7,.,medium-sized,CASSMTGNLYEQYF,TGTGCCAGTAGTATGACCGGGAACTTGTACGAGCAGTACTTC
TRBV6-1,TRBJ1-6,.,.,CASSERWNSPLHF,TGTGCCAGCAGTGAAAGGTGGAATTCACCCCTCCACTTT
TRBV3-1,TRBJ1-1,.,.,CASSQDLVTEAFF,TGTGCCAGCAGCCAAGATTTAGTCACTGAAGCTTTCTTT
TRBV27,TRBJ2-1,TRBD2,few,CASSALAGGLNEQFF,TGTGCCAGCAGTGCACTAGCGGGAGGGCTCAATGAGCAGTTCTTC
TRBV20-1,TRBJ1-1,TRBD1,.,CSAPPVGTENTEAFF,TGCAGTGCGCCCCCCGTTGGGACAGAGAACACTGAAGCTTTCTTT
TRBV6-2/TRBV6-3,TRBJ1-5,.,medium-sized,CASNIIGDHSNQPQHF,TGTGCCAGCAACATTATAGGGGATCATAGCAATCAGCCCCAGCATTTT
TRBV15,TRBJ2-6,.,few,CATSRVVTGANVLTF,TGTGCCACCAGCAGAGTAGTAACTGGGGCCAACGTCCTGACTTTC